One and the same sample provided the 20 T cell receptor beta chains below, sequenced in a study of T cells in Graves' hyperthyroidism and ophthalmopathy. Amplification of TCR beta CDR3 regions used RNA as the template. The TCR CDR3 was amplified in a first-round RT-PCR using the HTBI primer set. One entry per CDR3 protein results from TCRdb running MiXCR on the multiplex PCR reads. The table has about 110,000 distinct CDR3 sequences, about 17% seen once; the top ten hold about 45%. Sequenced input: blood. Receptors were obtained from a woman aged 50 to 60 with Graves' hyperthyroidism.

This clonotype has ten or more counts. CDR3 amino acids: CASSRIGLDSDTQYF. The CDR3 region has the DNA TGCGCCAGCAGCCGAATAGGACTAGATTCAGATACGCAGTATTTT. The chain links TRBV4-1 to TRBJ2-3; the match to TRBD2 covers 7 bases. Looked up from germline, CDR1 is MGHRA and CDR2 is YSYEKL. This CDR3 comprises 15 residues. J was trimmed by 4 bases and V by 4 bases; bases with no gene match: 8.

As concerns this clonotype: Possible read error: a much larger clone is one base away. V is TRBV14 and J is TRBJ1-6; D might be TRBD1 (5 bases). The CDR3 runs 15 residues. The V gene's germline CDR1 is SGHDN and CDR2 FVKESK. The V end was cut by 4 bases, the J end by 11 bases, with 18 bases between. The CDR3 is CASSLGTVQNPPLHF. The CDR3 DNA is TGTGCCAGCAGCCTAGGGACGGTTCAGAATCCACCCCTCCACTTT.

This clonotype was seen at least ten times. CDR3 region: CASSGTGFVTF. As DNA, the CDR3 is TGCGCCAGCAGCGGGACAGGGTTCGTCACCTTC. The rearrangement links TRBV5-1 to TRBJ1-2; 9 nucleotides align to TRBD1. The germline gives CDR1 SGHRS, CDR2 YFSETQ. V trimming: 4 bases; J trimming: 13 bases; junction bases outside the gene matches: 5. This CDR3 contains 11 residues.

Many counts were recorded for this clonotype. The rearrangement uses TRBV30 and TRBJ2-3; possibly TRBD1 for D (6 bases). Trimming left V 3 bases short and J 9 bases short, with 16 bases between. The CDR3 length is 13 residues. Germline V lookup: CDR1 GTSNPN, CDR2 SVGIG (reference sequence). CDR3 DNA: TGTGCCTGGAGCGTAGACGCAGGGGTAACGCAGTATTTT. Amino acid sequence: CAWSVDAGVTQYF.

This clonotype was counted ten times or more. CDR3 nucleotides: TGTGCCAGCAGTGAAGTGGTACTAGCGGGAGGGGCCAACGTCCTGACTTTC. It is translated as CASSEVVLAGGANVLTF. The genes are TRBV2 and TRBJ2-6; 10 bases are shared with TRBD2. J gave up 4 bases and V 1 base, and 4 bases lay outside the gene matches. In germline, CDR1 is SNHLY, CDR2 FYNNEI. The CDR3 is made up of 17 amino acids.

The table lists this clonotype with many counts. The genes are TRBV20-1 and TRBJ2-5; 8 bases match TRBD1. In germline, CDR1 is DFQATT, CDR2 SNEGSKA (reference sequence). CDR3 size: 18 residues. V lost 0 bases and J lost 5; bases outside the gene matches: 17. Here the CDR3 reads CSARDRIAAQGATETQYF. The CDR3 DNA follows: TGCAGTGCTAGAGATCGAATTGCGGCTCAGGGGGCGACGGAGACCCAGTACTTC.

Ten or more counts support this clonotype. The chain combines TRBV30 with TRBJ1-2, with 8 bases aligning to TRBD1. CDR3 size: 15 residues. The germline V gene has CDR1 GTSNPN and CDR2 SVGIG (reference sequence). V dropped 4 bases and J dropped 3; count of bases not matched to a gene: 10. CDR3 sequence: CAWNSGQGYYYGYTF. Written as DNA, the CDR3 is TGTGCCTGGAACTCCGGACAGGGATATTACTATGGCTACACCTTC.

This clonotype occurred many times. The chain combines TRBV2 with TRBJ1-5; D is unresolved. Germline CDR1 SNHLY, CDR2 FYNNEI. V gave up 0 bases and J gave up 4 bases, with 7 bases separating them. The CDR3 covers 14 residues. In DNA, the CDR3 is TGTGCCAGCAGTGAAGCAGGGAGGAATCAGCCCCAGCATTTT. This translates into CASSEAGRNQPQHF.

The rearrangement uses TRBV13 and TRBJ2-1; D might be TRBD2 (6 bases). The germline CDR1 and CDR2 sequences are PRHDT and FYEKMQ (reference sequence). Trimming left V 10 bases short and J 8 bases short, with 24 bases between. The length of the CDR3 is 15 residues. The chain's CDR3 is CATSLGGISRHEQFF. In DNA form, the CDR3 reads TGTGCCACCAGTCTCGGCGGGATAAGTCGCCATGAGCAGTTCTTC.

This clonotype was observed many times. V usage is TRBV20-1 and J usage is TRBJ2-3; 7 bases line up with TRBD2. CDR1 and CDR2 (germline): DFQATT, SNEGSKA (reference sequence). J was trimmed by 5 bases and V by 5 bases; bases with no gene match: 4. CDR3 length: 12 residues. CDR3 coding DNA: TGCAGTGCTGCACCTAGCGGAGATACGCAGTATTTT. The encoded protein is CSAAPSGDTQYF.

In this sample, this clonotype turned up many times. The chain links TRBV28 to TRBJ1-2; D is undetermined. Germline V gene data show CDR1 as MDHEN and CDR2 as SYDVKM. This CDR3 region has 11 residues. Trimming took 3 bases from V and 4 from J, leaving 3 bases between them. CDR3 DNA sequence: TGTGCCAGCAGTTTCCTCTATGGCTACACCTTC. It codes for CASSFLYGYTF.

The V gene is TRBV4-3, the J gene TRBJ2-7; 9 bases agree with TRBD2. In germline, CDR1 is LGHNA, CDR2 YSLEER. V shed 0 bases and J 0 bases; nucleotides not matched to a gene: 3. This CDR3 is built from 16 residues. The CDR3 DNA reads as TGCGCCAGCAGCCAAGATCGTAGCGGGAGCTCCTACGAGCAGTACTTC. It codes for CASSQDRSGSSYEQYF.

This clonotype came up many times. The chain links TRBV20-1 to TRBJ2-1; D not resolved. The CDR3 sequence is 10 residues long. CDR1 is DFQATT and CDR2 is SNEGSKA in the germline V gene (reference sequence). V dropped 6 bases and J dropped 6 bases, with 6 bases sitting between them. The CDR3 protein is CSARSNEQFF. CDR3 nucleotide sequence: TGCAGTGCCCGTAGCAATGAGCAGTTCTTC.

At least ten counts were recorded for this clonotype. This rearrangement joins TRBV13 to TRBJ2-2, with D unresolved. The V gene's germline CDR1 is PRHDT and CDR2 FYEKMQ (reference sequence). The length of the CDR3 is 16 residues. The V end was cut by 4 bases, the J end by 8 bases, with 20 bases between. CDR3 bases: TGTGCCAGCAGCTGGACCAACTCCGGCGTTAGAGGGGAGCTGTTTTTT. Translation: CASSWTNSGVRGELFF.

This clonotype was detected ten times or more. The DNA of the CDR3 is TGCAGTGCTAGACGAGGACAGGACAATCAGCCCCAGCATTTT. This codes for CSARRGQDNQPQHF. The chain recombines TRBV20-1 with TRBJ1-5, with TRBD1 matching 7 bases. The ends lost 2 bases at V and 3 bases at J; junction bases unmatched: 4. Germline V gene data show CDR1 as DFQATT and CDR2 as SNEGSKA (reference sequence). The CDR3 loop spans 14 amino acids.

In its sample, this clonotype was seen many times. This chain's CDR3 is CAIGGLAETDTQYF. The CDR3 DNA reads TGTGCCATCGGGGGGCTAGCGGAGACAGATACGCAGTATTTT. The V and J genes are TRBV10-3 and TRBJ2-3; D possibly corresponds to TRBD2 (7 bases). Germline V gives CDR1 ENHRY, CDR2 SYGVKD. The V end was cut by 8 bases, the J end by 3 bases, with 15 bases between. The CDR3 runs 14 residues.

In this sample, this clonotype turned up once. This chain joins TRBV5-1 and TRBJ2-7; TRBD1 matches at 9 bases. Germline loops: CDR1 SGHRS, CDR2 YFSETQ. The V gene end was trimmed by 5 bases and the J gene end by 5 bases; junction bases not matched to a gene: 8. This CDR3 is built from 14 residues. This chain's CDR3 is CASRPGTGRDEQYF. CDR3 nucleotides: TGCGCCAGCAGGCCCGGGACAGGGAGGGACGAGCAGTACTTC.

In the case of this clonotype: The junction departs from the called germline gene at one end, perhaps through a read error. V gene TRBV10-3 combines with J gene TRBJ2-6; tentatively, D is TRBD2 (5 bases). Germline V gene data show CDR1 as ENHRY and CDR2 as SYGVKD. CDR3 length: 15 residues. The CDR3 coding sequence is TGTACCATCAGTGAATCGAGGGCTGGGGCCAACGTCCTGACTTTC. Its protein product is CTISESRAGANVLTF.

This clonotype was recorded at least ten times. The V gene is TRBV28, the J gene TRBJ1-5, with D possibly being TRBD1 (5 bases). This CDR3 is 15 amino acids long. Germline CDR1 and CDR2: MDHEN and SYDVKM. V gave up 4 bases and J gave up 0 bases, with 10 bases separating them. DNA for the CDR3: TGTGCCAGCAGTTGGGGACGGAATAGCAATCAGCCCCAGCATTTT. It specifies CASSWGRNSNQPQHF.

This clonotype was seen repeatedly, ten times or more. This chain uses TRBV11-3 with TRBJ1-3; D gene ambiguous. The CDR3 contains 14 residues. Germline V gives CDR1 SGHNT, CDR2 YENEEA. V was pared by 7 bases and J by 1 base, with 11 bases between. The CDR3 protein is CASNILRSGNTIYF. The CDR3 DNA follows: TGTGCCAGCAACATCCTAAGGTCTGGAAACACCATATATTTT.